Listed below are T cell receptor beta chains from one sample, sequenced in a study of T cells in Graves' hyperthyroidism and ophthalmopathy. TCRdb re-called the multiplex PCR reads through MiXCR, storing one row per CDR3 protein. The sample has about 660,000 distinct CDR3 sequences, 45% seen once. Sequences were obtained from peripheral blood or thyroid tissue (not recorded which). The receptors originated from an adult man with Graves' disease, either hyperthyroidism or ophthalmopathy (not recorded which). CDR3s include the opening cysteine and the closing phenylalanine or tryptophan. The D gene is left open where the match is weak. For some rows the clone size is stated as once, few or many, or as a class when expanded; others skip it.

V gene,clone size,D gene,J gene,CDR3 protein,CDR3 DNA
TRBV29-1,.,.,TRBJ2-2,CSVAGRANTGELFF,TGCAGCGTTGCGGGACGAGCGAACACCGGGGAGCTGTTTTTT
TRBV7-9,few,.,TRBJ1-2,CASIQLLSGGYTF,TGTGCCAGCATCCAGCTGCTCAGCGGGGGCTACACCTTC
TRBV19,many,.,TRBJ1-1,CASTTGDLGNTEAFF,TGTGCCAGTACTACAGGTGACCTTGGGAACACTGAAGCTTTCTTT
TRBV19,many,TRBD1,TRBJ1-5,CASSYGTGGGQPQHF,TGTGCCAGTAGTTATGGGACAGGGGGCGGTCAGCCCCAGCATTTT
TRBV10-3,.,.,TRBJ1-1,CAICSARGPAGVNTEAFF,.
TRBV2,.,TRBD2,TRBJ2-2,CASTLAGGGTGELFF,TGTGCCAGCACCCTAGCGGGAGGGGGCACCGGGGAGCTGTTTTTT
TRBV19,many,.,TRBJ1-6,CASRWAATLHF,TGTGCCAGTAGATGGGCGGCCACCCTCCACTTT
TRBV10-2,many,.,TRBJ1-5,CASYRGPNQPQHF,TGCGCCAGCTATCGAGGGCCAAATCAGCCCCAGCATTTT
TRBV5-1,.,.,TRBJ1-5,CAGSLDGYSNQPQHF,TGCGCCGGCAGCTTGGACGGGTATAGCAATCAGCCCCAGCATTTT
TRBV2,.,TRBD1,TRBJ2-7,CASGGDRGGDRYEQYF,TGTGCCAGCGGAGGGGACAGGGGTGGCGACCGCTACGAGCAGTACTTC
TRBV7-9,.,TRBD1,TRBJ2-7,CASSHDMGQIYEQYF,TGTGCCAGCAGCCATGATATGGGACAGATCTACGAGCAGTACTTC
TRBV7-3,.,.,TRBJ1-5,CARADEAGGQPQHF,TGTGCTAGGGCCGACGAGGCGGGAGGGCAGCCCCAGCATTTT
TRBV27,.,.,TRBJ1-2,CASSLSLGNLGYTF,TGTGCCAGCAGTTTATCTCTCGGGAATCTTGGCTACACCTTC
TRBV5-4,many,TRBD1,TRBJ2-5,CASSSSGTGGAETQYF,TGTGCCAGCAGCTCCTCCGGGACAGGAGGCGCAGAGACCCAGTACTTC
TRBV7-2,.,TRBD1,TRBJ1-5,CASSPHPGGETQHF,TGTGCCAGCAGCCCGCACCCAGGGGGGGAGACCCAGCATTTT
TRBV7-8,few,.,TRBJ1-2,CASSHGTAVTNYGYTF,TGTGCCAGCAGCCACGGGACCGCGGTGACTAACTATGGCTACACCTTC
TRBV7-9,few,TRBD2,TRBJ2-5,CASTQREGLVF,TGTGCCAGCACTCAGCGGGAGGGCTTGGTCTTC
TRBV15,.,.,TRBJ2-1,CATSRDRYNEQFF,TGTGCCACCAGCAGAGACAGGTACAATGAGCAGTTCTTC
TRBV2,few,TRBD1,TRBJ1-6,CASSPRGMGSPLHF,TGTGCCAGCAGCCCCAGGGGGATGGGGTCACCCCTCCACTTT
TRBV20-1,.,.,TRBJ1-2,CSASMNRAGYTF,TGCAGTGCAAGTATGAACAGGGCCGGCTACACCTTC
TRBV29-1,.,TRBD1,TRBJ1-1,CSVAGQGDITEAFF,TGCAGCGTTGCGGGACAGGGGGATATCACTGAAGCTTTCTTT
TRBV10-3,many,.,TRBJ1-5,CAISEGGKVNQPQHF,TGTGCCATCAGTGAGGGGGGGAAGGTGAATCAGCCCCAGCATTTT
TRBV7-8,.,.,TRBJ1-2,CASSFSLTNYGYTF,TGTGCCAGCAGCTTCTCTCTAACTAACTATGGCTACACCTTC
TRBV24-1,many,.,TRBJ1-2,CATSDLGQYGYTF,TGTGCCACCAGTGATCTTGGACAGTATGGCTACACCTTC
TRBV19,many,TRBD1,TRBJ1-5,CASSLTGAGNQPQHF,TGTGCCAGTAGCCTGACAGGGGCGGGCAATCAGCCCCAGCATTTT
TRBV29-1,many,.,TRBJ1-1,CSVDVGRVTPEAFF,TGCAGCGTTGACGTCGGCAGGGTGACCCCTGAAGCTTTCTTT
TRBV24-1,many,.,TRBJ1-2,CATYIQHNYGYTF,TGTGCCACCTACATCCAACATAACTATGGCTACACCTTC
TRBV7-9,many,.,TRBJ1-1,CASSPRRNTEAFF,TGTGCCAGCAGCCCGCGGAGGAACACTGAAGCTTTCTTT
TRBV2,.,TRBD1,TRBJ2-6,CASGDRGPGANVLTF,TGTGCCAGCGGTGACAGGGGCCCTGGGGCCAACGTCCTGACTTTC
TRBV20-1,.,.,TRBJ2-2,CSARDPRSPNTGELFF,TGCAGTGCTAGAGATCCCAGGTCCCCGAACACCGGGGAGCTGTTTTTT